In its sample, the clone carrying this TCR beta chain was seen once. Original processing methods: Amplifying reference gene primers gave estimates of nucleated cell counts. Assay: immunoSEQ multiplex PCR; the TCRdb copy retains only in-frame clones and omits some. For V, J and clone size, that table is used; D and trimming come from the DNA. The repertoire holds around 100,000 clones, around four fifths seen once, with 9.9% in the top ten. This sample was taken from a study of blood T cell repertoires in COVID-19. Whole-study context: COVID-19 samples collected from the United States, Italy and Spain covered acute and convalescent phases. PBMCs, B-cell-depleted T cells, or T cells provided the cDNA or gDNA that made up the material.

CDR3 length: 14 residues. From germline, CDR1 is LNHDA and CDR2 SQIVND (reference sequence). Trimming took 5 bases from V and 7 from J, leaving 12 bases between them. The source of this sequence is a middle-aged man with active or convalescent COVID-19. J is TRBJ1-6 and V is TRBV19, with D possibly being TRBD1 (5 bases). Sequencing was carried out using peripheral blood. CDR3 region: CASSLGTANSPLHF. CDR3 coding DNA: TGTGCCAGTAGTCTCGGGACTGCGAATTCACCCCTCCACTTT.